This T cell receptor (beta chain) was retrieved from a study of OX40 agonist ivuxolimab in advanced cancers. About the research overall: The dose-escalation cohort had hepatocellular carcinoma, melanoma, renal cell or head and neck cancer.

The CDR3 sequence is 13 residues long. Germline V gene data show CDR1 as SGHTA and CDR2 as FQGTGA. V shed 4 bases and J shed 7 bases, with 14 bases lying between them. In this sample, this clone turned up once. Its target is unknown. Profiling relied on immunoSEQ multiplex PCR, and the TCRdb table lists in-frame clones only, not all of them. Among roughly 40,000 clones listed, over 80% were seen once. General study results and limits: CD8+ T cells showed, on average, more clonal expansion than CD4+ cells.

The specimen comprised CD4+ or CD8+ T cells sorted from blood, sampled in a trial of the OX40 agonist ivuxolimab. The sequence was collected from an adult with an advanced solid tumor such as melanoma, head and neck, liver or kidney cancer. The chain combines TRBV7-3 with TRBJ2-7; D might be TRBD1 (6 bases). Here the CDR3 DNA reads TGTGCCAGCAGCTCCGGAATGAGGGGGGAGCAGTACTTC. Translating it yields CASSSGMRGEQYF.